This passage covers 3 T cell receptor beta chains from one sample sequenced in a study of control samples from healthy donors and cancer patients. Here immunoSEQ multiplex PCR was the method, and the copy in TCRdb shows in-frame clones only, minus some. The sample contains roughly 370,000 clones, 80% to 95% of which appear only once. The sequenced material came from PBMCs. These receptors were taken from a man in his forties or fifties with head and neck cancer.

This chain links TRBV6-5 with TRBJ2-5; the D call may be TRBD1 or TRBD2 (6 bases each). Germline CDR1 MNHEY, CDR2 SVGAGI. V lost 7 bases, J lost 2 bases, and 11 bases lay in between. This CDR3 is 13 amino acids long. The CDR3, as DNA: TGTGCCAGCAAGGGGGGCGGTCAAGAGACCCAGTACTTC. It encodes CASKGGGQETQYF.

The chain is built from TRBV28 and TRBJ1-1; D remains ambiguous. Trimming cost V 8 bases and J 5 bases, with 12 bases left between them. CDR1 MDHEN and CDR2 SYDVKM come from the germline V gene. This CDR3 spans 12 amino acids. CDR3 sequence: CASERLRTEAFF. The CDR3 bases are TGTGCCAGCGAAAGACTTAGGACTGAAGCTTTCTTT. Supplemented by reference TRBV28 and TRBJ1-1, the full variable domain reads DVKVTQSSRYLVKRTGEKVFLECVQDMDHENMFWYRQDPGLGLRLIYFSYDVKMKEKGDIPEGYSVSREKKERFSLILESASTNQTSMYLCASERLRTEAFFGQGTRLTVV.

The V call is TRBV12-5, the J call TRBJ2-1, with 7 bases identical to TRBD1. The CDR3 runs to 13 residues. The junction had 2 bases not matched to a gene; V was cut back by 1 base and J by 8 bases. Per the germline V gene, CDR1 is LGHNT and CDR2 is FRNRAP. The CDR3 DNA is TGTGCTAGTGGTTTGGACACAGGGGATGAGCAGTTCTTC. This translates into CASGLDTGDEQFF.